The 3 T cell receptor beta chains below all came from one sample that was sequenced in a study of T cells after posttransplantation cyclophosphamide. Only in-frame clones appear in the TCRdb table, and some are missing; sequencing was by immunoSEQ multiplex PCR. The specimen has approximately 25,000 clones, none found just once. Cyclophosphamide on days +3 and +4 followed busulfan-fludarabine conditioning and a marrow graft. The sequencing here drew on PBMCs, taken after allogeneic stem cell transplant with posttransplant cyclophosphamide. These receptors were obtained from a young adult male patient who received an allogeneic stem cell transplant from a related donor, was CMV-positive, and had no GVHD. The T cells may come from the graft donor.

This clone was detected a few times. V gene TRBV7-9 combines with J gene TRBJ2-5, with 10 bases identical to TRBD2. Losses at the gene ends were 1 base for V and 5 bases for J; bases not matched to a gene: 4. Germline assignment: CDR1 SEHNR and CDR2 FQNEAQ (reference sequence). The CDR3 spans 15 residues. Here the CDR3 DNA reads TGTGCCAGCAGCTTAGAAAGCGGGAGGGCCGAGACCCAGTACTTC. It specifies CASSLESGRAETQYF. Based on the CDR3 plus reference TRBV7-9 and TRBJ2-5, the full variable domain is DTGVSQNPRHKITKRGQNVTFRCDPISEHNRLYWYRQTLGQGPEFLTYFQNEAQLEKSRLLSDRFSAERPKGSFSTLEIQRTEQGDSAMYLCASSLESGRAETQYFGPGTRLLVL.

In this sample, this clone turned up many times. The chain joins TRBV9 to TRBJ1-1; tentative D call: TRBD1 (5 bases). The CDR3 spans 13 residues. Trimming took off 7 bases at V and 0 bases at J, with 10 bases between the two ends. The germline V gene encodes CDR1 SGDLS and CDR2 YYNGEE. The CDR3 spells CASGPGVNTEAFF. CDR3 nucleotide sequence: TGTGCCAGCGGGCCGGGGGTGAACACTGAAGCTTTCTTT. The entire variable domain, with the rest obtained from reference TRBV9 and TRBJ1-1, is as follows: DSGVTQTPKHLITATGQRVTLRCSPRSGDLSVYWYQQSLDQGLQFLIQYYNGEERAKGNILERFSAQQFPDLHSELNLSSLELGDSALYFCASGPGVNTEAFFGQGTRLTVV.

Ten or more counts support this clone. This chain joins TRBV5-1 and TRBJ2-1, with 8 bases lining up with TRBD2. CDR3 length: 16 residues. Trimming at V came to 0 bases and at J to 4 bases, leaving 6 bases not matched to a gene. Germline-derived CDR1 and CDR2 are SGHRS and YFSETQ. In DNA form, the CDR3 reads TGCGCCAGCAGCTTGGCCGGCGGGGGGAGATACAATGAGCAGTTCTTC. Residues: CASSLAGGGRYNEQFF.